The clone carrying this T cell receptor beta chain is a singleton in its sample. The record originates from a study of blood T cell repertoires in COVID-19. The protocol was immunoSEQ multiplex PCR, while the TCRdb copy is restricted to in-frame clones and leaves out a portion. The data show 200,000 to 250,000 clones, nearly 90% seen once. Grouping used clinical history reported by participants in a survey and questionnaire. A COVID-19 case had been met by exposed participants during the 2 weeks before study entry. This TCR came from a man aged 25 to 40 who had been exposed to COVID-19. Sequenced sample: PBMCs or T cells enriched from blood (not recorded which).

CDR3 region: CASRTGHNQPQHF. DNA for the CDR3: TGTGCCAGTAGGACAGGGCATAATCAGCCCCAGCATTTT. The V call is TRBV19, the J call TRBJ1-5; 7 positions agree with TRBD1. The CDR3 sequence is 13 residues long. Trimming took 6 bases from V and 4 from J; bases not matched to a gene: 3. The V gene's germline CDR1 is LNHDA and CDR2 SQIVND (reference sequence).